Sequencing of this T cell receptor (beta chain) was carried out in a study of blood T cells in healthy people across ages. The sample, 9 to 10 milliliters of peripheral blood, was drawn from each donor. The amount of total RNA extracted per sample was at least 6 micrograms. Germline V gene lookup returns CDR1 KGHDR and CDR2 SFDVKD. V was cut by 3 bases and J by 1 base, with 6 bases left in between. The CDR3 length is 13 residues. As regards this clonotype: Antigen unknown.

The authors ran a second PCR of roughly 6 to 12 cycles using a sample-barcoded 5' primer and a J-beta primer mix. TCRdb called the 5' RACE reads again in MiXCR, with one record for every CDR3 protein. The sample includes hundreds of thousands of distinct CDR3 sequences, around three fifths seen only once; the top ten take roughly 24%. Study results and limitations: Per million T cells, TCR beta diversity dropped about linearly as age rose.

Sequencing input: blood. This receptor was taken from a man aged 40-49 years in good health. The chain recombines TRBV24-1 with TRBJ2-7; D gene unclear. CDR3 bases: TGTGCCACCAGTGATCGGCTTTCCTACGAGCAGTACTTC. This codes for CATSDRLSYEQYF.